The clone carrying this TCR beta chain was counted ten times or more. Each sample provided at least 5 micrograms of extracted total RNA. A second roughly 7 to 12 cycle PCR used barcoded and J-beta primers. Every sample returned 2.5 million or more CDR3-containing paired-end reads. MiXCR was run by TCRdb on the 5' RACE reads, yielding one entry per CDR3 protein. This repertoire shows 550,000 to 800,000 distinct CDR3 sequences, around 20% found once; its top ten account for roughly 3.4%. This sample was taken from a study of blood T cells in healthy people across ages. The germline gives CDR1 LGHNA, CDR2 YSLEER. V shed 2 bases and J shed 8 bases, with 12 bases lying between them. CDR3 length: 14 residues.

V is TRBV4-3 and J is TRBJ1-4; possibly TRBD1 for D (5 bases). Specimen: blood. This clonotype was obtained from a man between 65 and 80 years old in good health. The chain's CDR3 is CASSQRQGGEKLFF. The CDR3 nucleotides are TGCGCCAGCAGCCAACGGCAGGGAGGGGAAAAACTGTTTTTT.